The entry below describes one T cell receptor beta chain. The data derive from a study of blood T cell repertoires in COVID-19. Turning to the study itself: Sources were T cells, B-cell-depleted T cells, or PBMCs; the material itself was cDNA or gDNA.

Living in about two dozen US areas, the participants were between about 18 and 90 years of age. Donors were grouped by their self-reported clinical history. Recovery meant two consecutive negative NP/OP PCR tests, professional clearance, or resolved symptoms. V gave up 2 bases and J gave up 2 bases; unmatched junction bases: 4. The CDR3 contains 15 residues. In germline, CDR1 is SGHRS, CDR2 YFSETQ. Some clones are missing from TCRdb's copy, which holds only in-frame ones; the method was immunoSEQ multiplex PCR. The sample yields approximately 170,000 clones, approximately 90% seen once. The sequenced sample consisted of PBMCs or T cells enriched from blood (not recorded which). This TCR derives from a woman in her late teens or twenties who had recovered from COVID-19. J is TRBJ2-7 and V is TRBV5-1; TRBD2 agrees at 10 bases. The CDR3 DNA follows: TGCGCCAGCAGCTTCGGGCTAGCGGGGGCCTACGAGCAGTACTTC. Amino acids: CASSFGLAGAYEQYF.